The rows below give T cell receptor beta chains drawn from one sample of a study of blood T cell repertoires in COVID-19. Assay used: immunoSEQ multiplex PCR; TCRdb lists only in-frame clones, some missing. Found here are about 73,000 clones, roughly 84% of them singletons; the top ten hold more than 2%. What was sequenced was peripheral blood. The receptor source for this set is an older man with active or convalescent COVID-19. The CDR3 runs from the conserved cysteine through the conserved F or W. Each record gives: D gene, J gene, V gene, CDR3 DNA, CDR3 protein. A D gene is named only where the DNA matches it firmly.

TRBD2 | TRBJ2-2 | TRBV18 | TGTGCCAGCTCACCAATCGGAACTAGCGGGAGATCTAACACCGGGGAGCTGTTTTTT | CASSPIGTSGRSNTGELFF
- | TRBJ2-3 | TRBV6-6 | TGTGCCAGCAGCCCGAGCGGTAGCACAGATACGCAGTATTTT | CASSPSGSTDTQYF
- | TRBJ1-6 | TRBV5-1 | TGCGCCAGCAGCAGGGAGGATAATTCACCCCTCCACTTT | CASSREDNSPLHF
TRBD1 | TRBJ1-4 | TRBV7-9 | TGTGCCAGCAGCTTAGCGACAGGGGGCAACGAAAAACTGTTTTTT | CASSLATGGNEKLFF
TRBD1 | TRBJ1-1 | TRBV27 | TGTGCCAGCAGTTTTCAGTGGACAGGTAACACTGAAGCTTTCTTT | CASSFQWTGNTEAFF
- | TRBJ2-1 | TRBV4-3 | TGCGCCAGCAGCCAAGATCGCGGACTCTGGGATGAGCAGTTCTTC | CASSQDRGLWDEQFF
- | TRBJ2-1 | TRBV28 | TGTGCCAGCATAATGGGCGGGCACAGCTCCTACAATGAGCAGTTCTTC | CASIMGGHSSYNEQFF
- | TRBJ1-5 | TRBV6-5 | TGTGCCAGCAGTTACAATGGGGGCGGGCAGCCCCAGCATTTT | CASSYNGGGQPQHF
- | TRBJ2-3 | TRBV3-1/TRBV3-2 | TGTGCCAGCAGCCCGAGGGGGACACTAAAAAGCACAGATACGCAGTATTTT | CASSPRGTLKSTDTQYF
TRBD1 | TRBJ1-6 | TRBV10-3 | TGTGCCATCAGTCCAGGGACAGGGGGAGACTCACCCCTCCACTTT | CAISPGTGGDSPLHF
TRBD1 | TRBJ2-7 | TRBV5-1 | TGCGCCAGCAGCCTGGACAGGGGACGCTACGAGCAGTACTTC | CASSLDRGRYEQYF
TRBD2 | TRBJ2-1 | TRBV24-1 | TGTGCCACCAGTGATTCCCGCCCGGGACTAGCGGGGGGGGGTGAGCAGTTCTTC | CATSDSRPGLAGGGEQFF
- | TRBJ1-1 | TRBV5-1 | TGCGCCAGCAGCTTGGACGGGGGTACTGAAGCTTTCTTT | CASSLDGGTEAFF